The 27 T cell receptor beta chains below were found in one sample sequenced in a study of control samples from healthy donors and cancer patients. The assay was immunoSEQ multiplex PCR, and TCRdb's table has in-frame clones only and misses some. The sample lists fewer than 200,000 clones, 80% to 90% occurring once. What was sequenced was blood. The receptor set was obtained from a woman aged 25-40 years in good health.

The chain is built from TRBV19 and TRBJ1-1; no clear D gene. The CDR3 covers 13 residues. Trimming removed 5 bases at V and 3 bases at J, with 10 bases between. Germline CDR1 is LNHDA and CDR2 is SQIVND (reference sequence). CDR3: CASSPDGDTEAFF. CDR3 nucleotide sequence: TGTGCCAGTAGTCCGGATGGGGACACTGAAGCTTTCTTT.

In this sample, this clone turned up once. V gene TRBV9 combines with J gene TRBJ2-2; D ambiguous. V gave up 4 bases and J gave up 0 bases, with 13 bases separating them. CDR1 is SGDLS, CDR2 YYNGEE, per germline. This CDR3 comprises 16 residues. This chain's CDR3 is CASSPEWYSNTGELFF. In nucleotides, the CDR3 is TGTGCCAGCAGCCCAGAATGGTACTCGAACACCGGGGAGCTGTTTTTT.

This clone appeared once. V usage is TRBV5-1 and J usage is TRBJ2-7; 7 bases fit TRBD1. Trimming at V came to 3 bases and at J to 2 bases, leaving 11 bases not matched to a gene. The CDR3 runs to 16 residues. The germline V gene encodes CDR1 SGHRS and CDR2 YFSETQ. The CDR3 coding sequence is TGCGCCAGCAGCTCGACGGGACAGCTCAGCCCCTACGAGCAGTACTTC. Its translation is CASSSTGQLSPYEQYF.

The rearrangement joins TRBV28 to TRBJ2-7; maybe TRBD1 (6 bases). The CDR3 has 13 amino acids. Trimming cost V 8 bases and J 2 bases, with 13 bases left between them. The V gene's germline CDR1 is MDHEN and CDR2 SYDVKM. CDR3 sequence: CASCRTEAYEQYF. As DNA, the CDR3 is TGTGCCAGCTGCCGGACAGAAGCCTACGAGCAGTACTTC.

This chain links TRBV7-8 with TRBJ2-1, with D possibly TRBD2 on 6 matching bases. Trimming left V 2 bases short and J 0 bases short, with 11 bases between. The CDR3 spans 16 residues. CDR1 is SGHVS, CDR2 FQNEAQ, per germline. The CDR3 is CASSLFGDSSYNEQFF. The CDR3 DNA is TGTGCCAGCAGCTTATTTGGGGACTCCTCCTACAATGAGCAGTTCTTC.

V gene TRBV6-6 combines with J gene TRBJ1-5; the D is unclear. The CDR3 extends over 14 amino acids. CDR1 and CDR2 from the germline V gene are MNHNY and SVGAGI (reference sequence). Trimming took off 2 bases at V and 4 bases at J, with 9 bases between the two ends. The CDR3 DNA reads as TGTGCCAGCAGTTACGGAGGTCCGAATCAGCCCCAGCATTTT. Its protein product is CASSYGGPNQPQHF.

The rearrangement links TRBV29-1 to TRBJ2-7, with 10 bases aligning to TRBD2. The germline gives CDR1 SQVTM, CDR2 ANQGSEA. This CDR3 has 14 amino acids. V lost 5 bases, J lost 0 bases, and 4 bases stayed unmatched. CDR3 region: CSVSSSGGSYEQYF. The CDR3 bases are TGCAGCGTTAGTTCTAGCGGGGGCTCCTACGAGCAGTACTTC.

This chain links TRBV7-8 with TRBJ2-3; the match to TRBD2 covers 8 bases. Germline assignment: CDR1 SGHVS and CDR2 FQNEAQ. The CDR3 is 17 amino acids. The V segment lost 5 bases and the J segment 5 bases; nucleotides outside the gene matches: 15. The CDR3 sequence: CASSLGPGGPSVDTQYF. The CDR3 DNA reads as TGTGCCAGCAGCCTTGGTCCGGGGGGGCCAAGTGTAGATACGCAGTATTTT.

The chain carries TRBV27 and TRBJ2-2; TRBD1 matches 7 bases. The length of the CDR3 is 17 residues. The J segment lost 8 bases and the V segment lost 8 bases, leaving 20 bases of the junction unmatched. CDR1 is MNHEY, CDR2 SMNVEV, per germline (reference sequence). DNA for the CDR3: TGTGCCAGCTCCCCATTTCCGACAGGGAATAGCAGGGGGGAGCTGTTTTTT. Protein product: CASSPFPTGNSRGELFF.

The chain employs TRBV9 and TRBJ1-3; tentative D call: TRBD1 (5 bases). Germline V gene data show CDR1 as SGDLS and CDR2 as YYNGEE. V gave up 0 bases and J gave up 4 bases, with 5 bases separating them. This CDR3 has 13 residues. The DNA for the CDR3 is TGTGCCAGCAGCGTAGGGACAGGAAACACCATATATTTT. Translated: CASSVGTGNTIYF.

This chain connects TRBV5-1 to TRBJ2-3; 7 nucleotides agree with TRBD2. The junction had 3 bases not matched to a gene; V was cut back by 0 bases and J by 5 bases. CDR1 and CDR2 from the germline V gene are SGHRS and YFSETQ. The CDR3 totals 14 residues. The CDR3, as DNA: TGCGCCAGCAGCTTGGCCGGCGGGGGAGATACGCAGTATTTT. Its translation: CASSLAGGGDTQYF. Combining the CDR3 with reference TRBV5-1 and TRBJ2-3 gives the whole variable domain KAGVTQTPRYLIKTRGQQVTLSCSPISGHRSVSWYQQTPGQGLQFLFEYFSETQRNKGNFPGRFSGRQFSNSRSEMNVSTLELGDSALYLCASSLAGGGDTQYFGPGTRLTVL.

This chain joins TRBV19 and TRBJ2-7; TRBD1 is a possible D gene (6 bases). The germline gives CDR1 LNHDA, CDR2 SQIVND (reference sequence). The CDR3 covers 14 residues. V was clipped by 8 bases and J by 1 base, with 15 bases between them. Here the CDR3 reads CASGAGQGSYEQYF. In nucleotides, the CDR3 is TGTGCCAGTGGGGCGGGCCAGGGGTCCTACGAGCAGTACTTC.

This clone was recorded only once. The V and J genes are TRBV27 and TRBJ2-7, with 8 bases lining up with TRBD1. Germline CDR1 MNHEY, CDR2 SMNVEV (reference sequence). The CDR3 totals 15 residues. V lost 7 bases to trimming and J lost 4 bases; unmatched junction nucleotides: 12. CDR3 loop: CASTPGGRGRYEQYF. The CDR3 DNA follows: TGTGCCAGCACCCCCGGCGGCAGGGGGCGATACGAGCAGTACTTC.

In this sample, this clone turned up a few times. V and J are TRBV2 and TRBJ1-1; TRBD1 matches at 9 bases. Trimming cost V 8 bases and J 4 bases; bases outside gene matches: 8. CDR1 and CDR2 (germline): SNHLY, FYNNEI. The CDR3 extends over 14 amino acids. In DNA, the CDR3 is TGTGCCAGCCACCGGACAGGGGCATCCACTGAAGCTTTCTTT. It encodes CASHRTGASTEAFF.

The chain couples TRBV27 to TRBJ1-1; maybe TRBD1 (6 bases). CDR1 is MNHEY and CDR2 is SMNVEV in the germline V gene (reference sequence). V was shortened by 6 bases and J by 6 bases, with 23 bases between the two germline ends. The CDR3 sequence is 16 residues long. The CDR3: CASRAWGAQGYAEAFF. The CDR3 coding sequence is TGTGCCAGCAGGGCATGGGGCGCGCAGGGGTATGCTGAAGCTTTCTTT.

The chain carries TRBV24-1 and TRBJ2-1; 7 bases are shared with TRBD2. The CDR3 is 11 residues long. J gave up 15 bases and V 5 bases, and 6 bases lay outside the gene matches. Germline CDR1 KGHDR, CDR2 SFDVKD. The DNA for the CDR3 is TGTGCCACCAGTGGGGGGGGTAGGTGGTTCTTC. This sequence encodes CATSGGGRWFF.

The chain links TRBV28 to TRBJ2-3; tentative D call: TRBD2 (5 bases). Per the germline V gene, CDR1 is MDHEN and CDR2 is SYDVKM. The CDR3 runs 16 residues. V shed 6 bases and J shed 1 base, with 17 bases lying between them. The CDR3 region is CASRPHSGLGTDTQYF. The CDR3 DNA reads TGTGCCAGCAGACCCCACAGCGGTCTGGGCACAGATACGCAGTATTTT.

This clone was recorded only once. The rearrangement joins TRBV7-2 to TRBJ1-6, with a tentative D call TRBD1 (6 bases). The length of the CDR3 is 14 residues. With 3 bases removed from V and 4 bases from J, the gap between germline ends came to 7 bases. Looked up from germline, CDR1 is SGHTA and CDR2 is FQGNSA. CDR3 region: CASSFGQYNSPLHF. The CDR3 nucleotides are TGTGCCAGCAGCTTCGGACAGTATAATTCACCCCTCCACTTT.

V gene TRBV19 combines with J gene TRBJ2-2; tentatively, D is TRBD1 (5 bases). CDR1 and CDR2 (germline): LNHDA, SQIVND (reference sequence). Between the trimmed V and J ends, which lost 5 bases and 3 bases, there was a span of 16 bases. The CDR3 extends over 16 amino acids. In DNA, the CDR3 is TGTGCCAGTAGTTGGTTGGGGCTGGTCGACACCGGGGAGCTGTTTTTT. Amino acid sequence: CASSWLGLVDTGELFF.

The CDR3 region has the DNA TGTGCCATCCTGACAGATTCCTACGAGCAGTACGTC. As protein: CAILTDSYEQYV. The rearrangement links TRBV10-3 to TRBJ2-7, with TRBD1 as a possible D gene (5 bases). This CDR3 is built from 12 residues. Germline CDR1 is ENHRY and CDR2 is SYGVKD. Trimming took off 8 bases at V and 1 base at J, with 9 bases between the two ends.

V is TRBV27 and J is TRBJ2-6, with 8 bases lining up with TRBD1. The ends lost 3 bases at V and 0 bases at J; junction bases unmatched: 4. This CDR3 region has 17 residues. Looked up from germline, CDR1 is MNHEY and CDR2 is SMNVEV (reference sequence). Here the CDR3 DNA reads TGTGCCAGCAGTTTCAGGGGGCCTAGCTCTGGGGCCAACGTCCTGACTTTC. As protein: CASSFRGPSSGANVLTF.

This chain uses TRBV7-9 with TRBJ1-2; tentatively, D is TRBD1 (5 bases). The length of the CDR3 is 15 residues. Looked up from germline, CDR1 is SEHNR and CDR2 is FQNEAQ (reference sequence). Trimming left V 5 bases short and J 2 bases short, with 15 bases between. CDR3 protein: CASSPPGTINYGYTF. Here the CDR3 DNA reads TGTGCCAGCAGCCCCCCCGGGACCATAAACTATGGCTACACCTTC.

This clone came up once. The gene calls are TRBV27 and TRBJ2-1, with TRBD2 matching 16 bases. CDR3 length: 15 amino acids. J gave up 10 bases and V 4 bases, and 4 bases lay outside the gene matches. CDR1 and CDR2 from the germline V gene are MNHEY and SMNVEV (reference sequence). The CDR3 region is CASSWGLAGGWEQFF. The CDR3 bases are TGTGCCAGCAGTTGGGGACTAGCGGGAGGGTGGGAGCAGTTCTTC.

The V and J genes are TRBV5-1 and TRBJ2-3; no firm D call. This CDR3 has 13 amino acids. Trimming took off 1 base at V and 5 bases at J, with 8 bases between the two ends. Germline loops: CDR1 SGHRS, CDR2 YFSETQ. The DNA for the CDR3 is TGCGCCAGCAGCTTGAGGAGTGGAGATACGCAGTATTTT. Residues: CASSLRSGDTQYF.

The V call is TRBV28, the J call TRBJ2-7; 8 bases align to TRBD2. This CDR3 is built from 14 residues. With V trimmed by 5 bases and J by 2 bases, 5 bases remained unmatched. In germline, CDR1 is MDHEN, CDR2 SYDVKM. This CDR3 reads CASSLSGITYEQYF. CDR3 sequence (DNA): TGTGCCAGCAGTCTTAGCGGGATTACCTACGAGCAGTACTTC. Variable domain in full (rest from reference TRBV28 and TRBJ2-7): DVKVTQSSRYLVKRTGEKVFLECVQDMDHENMFWYRQDPGLGLRLIYFSYDVKMKEKGDIPEGYSVSREKKERFSLILESASTNQTSMYLCASSLSGITYEQYFGPGTRLTVT.

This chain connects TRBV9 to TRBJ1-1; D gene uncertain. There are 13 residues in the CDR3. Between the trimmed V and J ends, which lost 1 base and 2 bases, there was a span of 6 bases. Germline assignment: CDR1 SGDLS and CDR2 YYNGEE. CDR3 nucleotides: TGTGCCAGCAGCGTACACAGAAACACTGAAGCTTTCTTT. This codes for CASSVHRNTEAFF.

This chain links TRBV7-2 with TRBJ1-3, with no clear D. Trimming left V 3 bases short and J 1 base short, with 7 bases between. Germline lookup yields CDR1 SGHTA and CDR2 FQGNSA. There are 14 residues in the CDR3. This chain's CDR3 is CASSLTESGNTIYF. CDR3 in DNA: TGTGCCAGCAGCTTGACGGAATCTGGAAACACCATATATTTT. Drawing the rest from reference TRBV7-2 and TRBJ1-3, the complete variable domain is GAGVSQSPSNKVTEKGKDVELRCDPISGHTALYWYRQSLGQGLEFLIYFQGNSAPDKSGLPSDRFSAERTGGSVSTLTIQRTQQEDSAVYLCASSLTESGNTIYFGEGSWLTVV.